Each of the 4 T cell receptor beta chains below was sequenced from the same sample in a study of Graves' ophthalmopathy and Graves' hyperthyroidism. Beta-chain TCR CDR3 regions were amplified from RNA transcripts. First-round RT-PCR used HTBI primers; second-round multiplex PCR followed. MiXCR, run by TCRdb on the multiplex PCR reads, gives a single entry per CDR3 protein. The data hold over a million distinct CDR3 sequences, with roughly two fifths observed a single time. Sequencing was performed on peripheral blood or thyroid tissue (not recorded which). The receptors come from an adult man with Graves' hyperthyroidism.

As to this clonotype: Since a much larger clone is just one base distant, this may be a read error. CDR3 sequence reads: CAISYSTIGQERGYTF. CDR3 in DNA: TGTGCCATCAGTTACTCGACGATTGGACAGGAGCGGGGCTACACCTTC. The chain combines TRBV10-3 with TRBJ1-2, with 7 bases identical to TRBD1. The ends lost 5 bases at V and 8 bases at J; junction bases unmatched: 17. The length of the CDR3 is 16 residues. Germline assignment: CDR1 ENHRY and CDR2 SYGVKD.

Details on this clonotype: A read error may account for a junction end that differs from germline. This chain uses TRBV10-3 with TRBJ2-5, with TRBD2 matching over 12 bases. The CDR3 has 14 amino acids. Per germline, CDR1 ENHRY and CDR2 SYGVKD. The CDR3 region has the DNA TGTGCCAGCAGCATGGGACTAGCGGGCCTCTCCGCCCACTTC. It encodes CASSMGLAGLSAHF.

This clonotype was seen ten or more times. This chain uses TRBV7-6 with TRBJ2-7, with TRBD1 matching over 10 bases. V trimming: 6 bases; J trimming: 1 base; junction bases outside the gene matches: 12. The germline gives CDR1 SGHVS, CDR2 FNYEAQ. This CDR3 has 17 residues. Here the CDR3 DNA reads TGTGCCAGCAGTTATTCTACCCGGGACAGGGGTTCCTACGAGCAGTACTTC. Residues: CASSYSTRDRGSYEQYF.

In the case of this clonotype: A much larger clonotype is one base distant, so this may be a read error. V usage is TRBV7-9 and J usage is TRBJ2-7, with 7 bases lining up with TRBD2. Germline V CDR1 and CDR2: SEHNR, FQNEAQ (reference sequence). The length of the CDR3 is 15 residues. This CDR3 reads CAGSLPGSGAYEQYF. CDR3 in DNA: TGTGCCGGCAGCTTGCCCGGGAGCGGGGCCTACGAGCAGTACTTC.